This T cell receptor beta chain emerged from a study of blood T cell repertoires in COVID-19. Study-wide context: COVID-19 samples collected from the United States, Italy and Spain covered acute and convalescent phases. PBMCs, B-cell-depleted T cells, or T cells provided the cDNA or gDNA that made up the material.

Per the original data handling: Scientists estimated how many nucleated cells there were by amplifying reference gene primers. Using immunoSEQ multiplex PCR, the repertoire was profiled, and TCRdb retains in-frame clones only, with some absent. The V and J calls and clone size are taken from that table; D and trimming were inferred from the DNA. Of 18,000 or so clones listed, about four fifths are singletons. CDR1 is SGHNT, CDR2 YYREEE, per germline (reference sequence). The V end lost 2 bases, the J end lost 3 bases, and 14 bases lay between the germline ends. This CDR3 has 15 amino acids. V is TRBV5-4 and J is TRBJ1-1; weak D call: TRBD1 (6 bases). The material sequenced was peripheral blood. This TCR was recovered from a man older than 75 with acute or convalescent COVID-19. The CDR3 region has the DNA TGTGCCAGCAGCTTTGGAAGAGGGGGGGACACTGAAGCTTTCTTT. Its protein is CASSFGRGGDTEAFF. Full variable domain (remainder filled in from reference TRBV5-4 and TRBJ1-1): ETGVTQSPTHLIKTRGQQVTLRCSSQSGHNTVSWYQQALGQGPQFIFQYYREEENGRGNFPPRFSGLQFPNYSSELNVNALELDDSALYLCASSFGRGGDTEAFFGQGTRLTVV.